This TCR beta chain was identified in a study of cytomegalovirus exposure and HLA in healthy donors. Study-wide background: Later analysis reported that the approximately 120 validation repertoires shared the platform of the roughly 710 first-cohort repertoires.

This CDR3 is built from 15 residues. V was pared by 0 bases and J by 5 bases, with 14 bases between. CDR1 and CDR2 (germline): SGDLS, YYNGEE. Overall study findings and caveats: A list of around 150 TCR beta chains associated with cytomegalovirus was given. The dataset shows that most TCR sequences were rare, while some public TCRs occurred in many donors.

As concerns this clone: Antigen unknown.

The donors were members of the validation cohort comprising approximately 120 subjects, separate from the approximately 670-subject first cohort. Clones were read by immunoSEQ multiplex PCR, and TCRdb kept only the in-frame ones, dropping some. The data show about 120,000 clones, with approximately 90% seen just once and about 6% held by the top ten. The chain joins TRBV9 to TRBJ1-2; maybe TRBD1 (6 bases). This clonotype originated in a woman between 18 and 29 years old in good health and CMV-seropositive. Sequencing was done on a sample of PBMCs. In DNA form, the CDR3 reads TGTGCCAGCAGCGTAGGCCCAGGGGAGGGATATGGCTACACCTTC. It translates to CASSVGPGEGYGYTF.